This TCR beta chain was captured in a study of blood T cell repertoires in COVID-19. As handled by the study authors: The authors estimated nucleated cell counts from reference gene primer amplification. Using immunoSEQ multiplex PCR, the repertoire was profiled, and TCRdb retains in-frame clones only, with some absent. D and trimming come from the DNA, and the V and J calls and clone size come from that table. Here the sample spans 50,000 to 75,000 clones, more than 60% being singletons. Ten or more counts support this clone. This clonotype was sampled from a woman aged 45-60 years with active or convalescent COVID-19. The specimen sequenced was peripheral blood.

Here the CDR3 reads CASSSSTGHTEAFF. The CDR3 coding sequence is TGCGCCAGCAGCAGCTCGACAGGGCACACTGAAGCTTTCTTT. The chain uses TRBV5-1 and TRBJ1-1; 7 nucleotides match TRBD1. From germline, CDR1 is SGHRS and CDR2 YFSETQ. The ends lost 4 bases at V and 3 bases at J; junction bases unmatched: 6. The CDR3 is made up of 14 amino acids.